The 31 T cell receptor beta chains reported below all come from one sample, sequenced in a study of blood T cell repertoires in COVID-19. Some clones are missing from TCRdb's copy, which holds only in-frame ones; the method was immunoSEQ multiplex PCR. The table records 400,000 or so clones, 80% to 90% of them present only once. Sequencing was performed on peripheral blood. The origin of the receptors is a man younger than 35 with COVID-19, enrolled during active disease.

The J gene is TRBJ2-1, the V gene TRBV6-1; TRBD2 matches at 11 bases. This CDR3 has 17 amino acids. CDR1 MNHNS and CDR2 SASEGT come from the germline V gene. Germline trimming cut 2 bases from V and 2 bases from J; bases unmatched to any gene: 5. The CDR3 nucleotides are TGTGCCAGCAGTGAATTAGCGGGGGGGCCTACCTACAATGAGCAGTTCTTC. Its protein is CASSELAGGPTYNEQFF.

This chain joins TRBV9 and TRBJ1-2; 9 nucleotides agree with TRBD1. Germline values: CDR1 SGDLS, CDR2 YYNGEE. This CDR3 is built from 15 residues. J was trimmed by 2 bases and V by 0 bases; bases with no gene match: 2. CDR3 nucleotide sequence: TGTGCCAGCAGCGTAGCTACAGGGGGCAACTATGGCTACACCTTC. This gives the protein CASSVATGGNYGYTF.

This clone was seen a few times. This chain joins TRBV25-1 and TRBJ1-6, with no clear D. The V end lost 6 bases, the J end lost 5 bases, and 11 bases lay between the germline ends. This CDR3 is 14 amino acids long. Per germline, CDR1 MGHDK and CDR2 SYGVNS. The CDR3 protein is CASRRRADNSPLHF. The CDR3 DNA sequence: TGTGCCAGCAGGAGGAGGGCCGATAATTCACCCCTCCACTTT.

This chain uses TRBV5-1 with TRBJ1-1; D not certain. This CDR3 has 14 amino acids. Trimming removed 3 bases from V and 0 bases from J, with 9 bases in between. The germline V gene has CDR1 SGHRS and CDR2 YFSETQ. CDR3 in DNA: TGCGCCAGCAGCTCGACATCACTGAACACTGAAGCTTTCTTT. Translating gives CASSSTSLNTEAFF.

CDR3 bases: TGTGCCAGCAGCTTGGATTTATACACCGGGGAGCTGTTTTTT. Its translation: CASSLDLYTGELFF. The rearrangement links TRBV5-5 to TRBJ2-2; D is ambiguous. The CDR3 has 14 residues. Germline V gene data show CDR1 as SGHKS and CDR2 as YYEKEE (reference sequence). V lost 0 bases to trimming and J lost 3 bases, with 6 bases between them.

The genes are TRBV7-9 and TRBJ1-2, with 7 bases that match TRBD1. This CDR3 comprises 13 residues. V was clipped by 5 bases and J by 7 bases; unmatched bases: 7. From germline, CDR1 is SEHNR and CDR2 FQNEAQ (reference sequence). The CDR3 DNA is TGTGCCAGCAGCGCGGGGACAGATTTTGGCTACACCTTC. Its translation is CASSAGTDFGYTF.

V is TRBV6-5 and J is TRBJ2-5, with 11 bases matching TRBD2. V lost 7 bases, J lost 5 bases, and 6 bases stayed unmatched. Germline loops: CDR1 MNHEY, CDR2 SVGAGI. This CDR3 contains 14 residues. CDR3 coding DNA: TGTGCCAGCACAGGTAGCGGGGGGGTGGAGACCCAGTACTTC. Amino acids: CASTGSGGVETQYF.

CDR3 protein: CASSRGTEVNYGYTF. CDR3 bases: TGTGCCAGCAGCCGCGGGACAGAAGTTAACTATGGCTACACCTTC. The chain recombines TRBV7-9 with TRBJ1-2; 7 bases agree with TRBD1. V lost 5 bases to trimming and J lost 1 base; unmatched junction nucleotides: 7. Germline CDR1 reads SEHNR; CDR2 reads FQNEAQ (reference sequence). This CDR3 is 15 amino acids long.

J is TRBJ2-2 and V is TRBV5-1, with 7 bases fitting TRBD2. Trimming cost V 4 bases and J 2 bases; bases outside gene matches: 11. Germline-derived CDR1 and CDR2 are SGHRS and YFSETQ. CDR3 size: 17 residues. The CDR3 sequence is CASSAPGGGANTGELFF. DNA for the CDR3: TGCGCCAGCAGCGCCCCGGGAGGTGGTGCCAACACCGGGGAGCTGTTTTTT.

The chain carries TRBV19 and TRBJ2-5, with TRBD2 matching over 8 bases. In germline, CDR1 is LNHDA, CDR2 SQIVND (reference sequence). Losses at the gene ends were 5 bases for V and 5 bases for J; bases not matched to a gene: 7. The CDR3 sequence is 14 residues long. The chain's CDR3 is CASSVSGAVETQYF. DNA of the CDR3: TGTGCCAGTAGTGTTAGCGGGGCGGTGGAGACCCAGTACTTC.

The CDR3 region is CASSVGLESGSAPGELFF. The CDR3 nucleotides are TGTGCCAGCAGCGTAGGGTTAGAGAGCGGGAGCGCTCCCGGGGAGCTGTTTTTT. The V gene is TRBV9, the J gene TRBJ2-2; 8 nucleotides align to TRBD2. Per germline, CDR1 SGDLS and CDR2 YYNGEE. V gave up 0 bases and J gave up 6 bases; unmatched junction bases: 13. CDR3 size: 18 residues.

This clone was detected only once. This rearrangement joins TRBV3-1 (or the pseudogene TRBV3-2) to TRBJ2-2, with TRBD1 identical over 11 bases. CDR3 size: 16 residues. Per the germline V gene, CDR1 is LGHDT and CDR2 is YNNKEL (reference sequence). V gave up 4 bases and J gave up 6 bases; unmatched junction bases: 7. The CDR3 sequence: CASSPTGTGGSGELFF. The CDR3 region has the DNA TGTGCCAGCAGCCCCACCGGGACAGGGGGTTCCGGGGAGCTGTTTTTT.

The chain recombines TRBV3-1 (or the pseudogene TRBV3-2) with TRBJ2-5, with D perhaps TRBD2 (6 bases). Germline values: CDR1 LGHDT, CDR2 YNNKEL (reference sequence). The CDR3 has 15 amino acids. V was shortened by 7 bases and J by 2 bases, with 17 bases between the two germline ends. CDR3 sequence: CASNRGSQHQETQYF. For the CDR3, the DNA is TGTGCCAGCAACCGGGGGTCCCAGCATCAAGAGACCCAGTACTTC.

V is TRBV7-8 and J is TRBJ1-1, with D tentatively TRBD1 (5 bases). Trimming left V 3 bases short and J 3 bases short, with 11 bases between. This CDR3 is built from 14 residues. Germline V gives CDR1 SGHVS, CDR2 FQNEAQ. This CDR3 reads CASSLQGGDTEAFF. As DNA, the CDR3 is TGTGCCAGCAGCTTGCAGGGCGGGGACACTGAAGCTTTCTTT.

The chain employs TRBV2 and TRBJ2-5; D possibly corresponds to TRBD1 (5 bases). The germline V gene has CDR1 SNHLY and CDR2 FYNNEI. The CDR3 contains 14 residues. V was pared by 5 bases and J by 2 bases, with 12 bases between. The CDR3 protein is CASSPGDRQETQYF. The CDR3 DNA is TGTGCCAGCAGTCCTGGAGACAGACAAGAGACCCAGTACTTC. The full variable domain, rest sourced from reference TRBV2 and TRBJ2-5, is EPEVTQTPSHQVTQMGQEVILRCVPISNHLYFYWYRQILGQKVEFLVSFYNNEISEKSEIFDDQFSVERPDGSNFTLKIRSTKLEDSAMYFCASSPGDRQETQYFGPGTRLLVL.

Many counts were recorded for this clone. The CDR3 coding sequence is TGTGCCAGCAGCTTAATGTCCCCGGGGAACACTGAAGCTTTCTTT. As protein: CASSLMSPGNTEAFF. The V call is TRBV7-9, the J call TRBJ1-1; no clear D gene. The V gene's germline CDR1 is SEHNR and CDR2 FQNEAQ (reference sequence). CDR3 length: 15 residues. Trimming left V 2 bases short and J 1 base short, with 11 bases between.

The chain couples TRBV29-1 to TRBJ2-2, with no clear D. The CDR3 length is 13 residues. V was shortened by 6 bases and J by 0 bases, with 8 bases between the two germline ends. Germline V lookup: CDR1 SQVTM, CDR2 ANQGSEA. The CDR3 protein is CSVTATNTGELFF. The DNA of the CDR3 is TGCAGCGTAACAGCCACGAACACCGGGGAGCTGTTTTTT.

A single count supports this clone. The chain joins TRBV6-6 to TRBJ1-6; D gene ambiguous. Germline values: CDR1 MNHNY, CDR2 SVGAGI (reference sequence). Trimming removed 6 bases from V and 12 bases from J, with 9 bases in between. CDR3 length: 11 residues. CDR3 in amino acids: CASRFTGPLHF. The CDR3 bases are TGTGCCAGCAGGTTTACGGGACCCCTCCACTTT.

CDR3 sequence: CASSFGLDTQYF. The CDR3 bases are TGCGCCAGCAGCTTCGGTTTGGATACGCAGTATTTT. The chain joins TRBV5-1 to TRBJ2-3; no definite D call. With 2 bases removed from V and 6 bases from J, the gap between germline ends came to 7 bases. This CDR3 has 12 residues. The germline V gene encodes CDR1 SGHRS and CDR2 YFSETQ.

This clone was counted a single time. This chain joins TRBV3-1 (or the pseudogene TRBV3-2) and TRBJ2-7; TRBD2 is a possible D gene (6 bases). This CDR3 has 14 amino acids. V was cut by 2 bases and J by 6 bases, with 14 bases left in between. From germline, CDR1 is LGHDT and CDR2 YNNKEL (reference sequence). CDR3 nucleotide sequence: TGTGCCAGCAGCCAAATGTTGGAGGGTGGCGAGCAGTACTTC. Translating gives CASSQMLEGGEQYF.

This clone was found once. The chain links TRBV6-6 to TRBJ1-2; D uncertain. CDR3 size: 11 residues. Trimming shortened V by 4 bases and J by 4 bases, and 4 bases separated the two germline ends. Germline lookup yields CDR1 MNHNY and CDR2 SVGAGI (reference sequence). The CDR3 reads CASSLAYGYTF. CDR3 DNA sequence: TGTGCCAGCAGTTTGGCCTATGGCTACACCTTC.

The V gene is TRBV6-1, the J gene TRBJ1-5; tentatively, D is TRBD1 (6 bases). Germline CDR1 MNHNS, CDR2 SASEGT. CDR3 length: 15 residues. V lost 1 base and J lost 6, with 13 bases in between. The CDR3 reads CASSEVLGGRQPQHF. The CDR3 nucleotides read TGTGCCAGCAGTGAAGTGTTGGGGGGGCGTCAGCCCCAGCATTTT.

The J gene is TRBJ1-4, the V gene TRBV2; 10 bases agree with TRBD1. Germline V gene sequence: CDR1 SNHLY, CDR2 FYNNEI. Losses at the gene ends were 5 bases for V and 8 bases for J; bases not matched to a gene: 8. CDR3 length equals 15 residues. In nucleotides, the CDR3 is TGTGCCAGCAGTCTGACAGGGGGCTTTGGCGAAAAACTGTTTTTT. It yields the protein CASSLTGGFGEKLFF.

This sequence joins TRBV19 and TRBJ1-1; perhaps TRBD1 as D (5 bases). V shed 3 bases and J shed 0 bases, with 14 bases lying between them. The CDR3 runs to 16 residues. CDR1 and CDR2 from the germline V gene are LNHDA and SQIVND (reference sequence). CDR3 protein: CASSIGRRGMNTEAFF. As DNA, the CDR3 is TGTGCCAGTAGTATCGGCAGGAGGGGAATGAACACTGAAGCTTTCTTT. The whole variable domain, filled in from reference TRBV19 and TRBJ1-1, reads DGGITQSPKYLFRKEGQNVTLSCEQNLNHDAMYWYRQDPGQGLRLIYYSQIVNDFQKGDIAEGYSVSREKKESFPLTVTSAQKNPTAFYLCASSIGRRGMNTEAFFGQGTRLTVV.

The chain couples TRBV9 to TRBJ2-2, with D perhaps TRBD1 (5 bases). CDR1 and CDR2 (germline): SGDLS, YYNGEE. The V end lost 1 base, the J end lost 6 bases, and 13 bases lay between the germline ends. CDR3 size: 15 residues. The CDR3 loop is CASSVWGSGAGELFF. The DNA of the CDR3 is TGTGCCAGCAGCGTATGGGGCTCCGGAGCCGGGGAGCTGTTTTTT.

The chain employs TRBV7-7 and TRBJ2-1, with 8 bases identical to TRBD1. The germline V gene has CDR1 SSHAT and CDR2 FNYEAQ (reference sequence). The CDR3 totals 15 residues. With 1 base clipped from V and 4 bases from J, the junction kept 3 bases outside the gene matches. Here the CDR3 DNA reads TGTGCCAGCAGCTTAGGGACAGGGTTTTACAATGAGCAGTTCTTC. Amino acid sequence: CASSLGTGFYNEQFF.

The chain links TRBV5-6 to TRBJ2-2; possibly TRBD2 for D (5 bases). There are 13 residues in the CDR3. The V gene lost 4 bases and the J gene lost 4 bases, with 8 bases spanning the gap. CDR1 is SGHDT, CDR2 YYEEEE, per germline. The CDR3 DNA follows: TGTGCCAGCAGCCGGACTGGCACCGGGGAGCTGTTTTTT. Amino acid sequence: CASSRTGTGELFF.

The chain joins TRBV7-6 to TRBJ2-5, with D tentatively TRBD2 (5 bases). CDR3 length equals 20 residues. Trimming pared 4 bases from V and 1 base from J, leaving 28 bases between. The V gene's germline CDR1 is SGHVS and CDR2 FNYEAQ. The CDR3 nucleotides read TGTGCCAGCAGCTCCCTCCACCCAGGCCCCCTTGCTAGCCCCCAAGAGACCCAGTACTTC. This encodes CASSSLHPGPLASPQETQYF.

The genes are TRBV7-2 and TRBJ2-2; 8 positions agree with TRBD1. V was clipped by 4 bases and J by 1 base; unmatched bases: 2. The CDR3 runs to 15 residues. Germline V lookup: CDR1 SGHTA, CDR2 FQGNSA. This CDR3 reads CASSWDRRNTGELFF. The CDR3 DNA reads TGTGCCAGCAGCTGGGACAGGAGGAACACCGGGGAGCTGTTTTTT.

CDR3 coding DNA: TGCGCCAGCAGCCGAGAAGGGGTCGGGACTAGCACAGATACGCAGTATTTT. This gives the protein CASSREGVGTSTDTQYF. J is TRBJ2-3 and V is TRBV4-1, with a weak D call TRBD2 (6 bases). The CDR3 spans 17 residues. Germline V gene sequence: CDR1 MGHRA, CDR2 YSYEKL. Trimming cost V 4 bases and J 0 bases, with 17 bases left between them.

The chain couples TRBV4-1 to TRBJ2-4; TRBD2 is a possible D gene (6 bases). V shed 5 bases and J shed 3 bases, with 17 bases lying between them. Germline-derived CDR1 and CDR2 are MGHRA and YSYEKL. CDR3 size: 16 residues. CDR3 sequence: CASSRVGEDGKNIQYF. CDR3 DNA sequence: TGCGCCAGCAGCAGGGTAGGGGAGGATGGCAAAAACATTCAGTACTTC.